A selection of T cell receptor beta chains follows, all from one sample in a study of T cell responses to AZD1222 COVID-19 vaccine. Profiled with immunoSEQ multiplex PCR; TCRdb holds only in-frame clones, not every one. This table holds 84,000 or so clones, about 92% found once. Sequenced material: peripheral blood, taken on day 0 of AZD1222 vaccination. The receptors originated from an adult in good health. The CDR3 runs from the conserved cysteine through the conserved F or W. Fields, in order: J gene, D gene, clone size, V gene, CDR3 protein, CDR3 DNA. D genes are given only for firm matches. Size values are once, few and many counts, or a class for expanded clones, and some rows have none.

J gene: TRBJ1-4; D gene: .; clone size: .; V gene: TRBV5-1; CDR3 protein: CASSLVGANEKLFF; CDR3 DNA: TGCGCCAGCAGCTTGGTTGGGGCTAATGAAAAACTGTTTTTT
J gene: TRBJ2-1; D gene: .; clone size: .; V gene: TRBV12-3/TRBV12-4; CDR3 protein: CASRKTGRNEQFF; CDR3 DNA: TGTGCCAGCAGAAAGACAGGTCGCAATGAGCAGTTCTTC
J gene: TRBJ2-2; D gene: TRBD2; clone size: .; V gene: TRBV30; CDR3 protein: CAWTGLAGVTGELFF; CDR3 DNA: TGTGCCTGGACCGGACTAGCGGGAGTCACCGGGGAGCTGTTTTTT
J gene: TRBJ1-1; D gene: TRBD1; clone size: .; V gene: TRBV27; CDR3 protein: CASSSTGGAGEAFF; CDR3 DNA: TGTGCCAGCAGTTCGACAGGGGGCGCGGGTGAAGCTTTCTTT
J gene: TRBJ1-2; D gene: .; clone size: .; V gene: TRBV20-1; CDR3 protein: CSASPGYYGYTF; CDR3 DNA: TGCAGTGCTAGTCCCGGCTACTATGGCTACACCTTC
J gene: TRBJ2-3; D gene: TRBD1; clone size: .; V gene: TRBV7-3; CDR3 protein: CASSRDRGTDTQYF; CDR3 DNA: TGTGCCAGCAGCAGGGACAGGGGCACAGATACGCAGTATTTT
J gene: TRBJ1-5; D gene: .; clone size: .; V gene: TRBV18; CDR3 protein: CASSEGKGQPQHF; CDR3 DNA: TGTGCCAGCTCAGAAGGGAAGGGTCAGCCCCAGCATTTT
J gene: TRBJ1-1; D gene: TRBD1; clone size: .; V gene: TRBV29-1; CDR3 protein: CSVEPTGGTEAFF; CDR3 DNA: TGCAGCGTTGAGCCCACAGGGGGAACTGAAGCTTTCTTT
J gene: TRBJ1-1; D gene: TRBD1; clone size: .; V gene: TRBV7-2; CDR3 protein: CASSGDRANTEAFF; CDR3 DNA: TGTGCCAGCAGCGGGGACAGGGCGAACACTGAAGCTTTCTTT
J gene: TRBJ1-6; D gene: TRBD1; clone size: once; V gene: TRBV28; CDR3 protein: CASSLIERTGYNSPLHF; CDR3 DNA: TGTGCCAGCAGTTTAATAGAACGGACAGGGTACAATTCACCCCTCCACTTT
J gene: TRBJ2-3; D gene: .; clone size: .; V gene: TRBV27; CDR3 protein: CASSFSPSWADTQYF; CDR3 DNA: TGTGCCAGCAGTTTCTCCCCTTCCTGGGCCGATACGCAGTATTTT
J gene: TRBJ1-3; D gene: .; clone size: once; V gene: TRBV5-8; CDR3 protein: CASSFGGAGGTIYF; CDR3 DNA: TGTGCCAGCAGCTTCGGAGGGGCGGGAGGCACCATATATTTT
J gene: TRBJ2-1; D gene: .; clone size: .; V gene: TRBV9; CDR3 protein: CASSVGLPSSYNEQFF; CDR3 DNA: TGTGCCAGCAGCGTAGGACTACCGAGCTCCTACAATGAGCAGTTCTTC
J gene: TRBJ2-5; D gene: .; clone size: .; V gene: TRBV11-3; CDR3 protein: CASSLDHQETQYF; CDR3 DNA: TGTGCCAGCAGCTTAGACCACCAAGAGACCCAGTACTTC
J gene: TRBJ2-2; D gene: TRBD2; clone size: .; V gene: TRBV7-3; CDR3 protein: CASSLTGTSGRAGELFF; CDR3 DNA: TGTGCCAGCAGCTTAACGGGGACTAGCGGGAGAGCCGGGGAGCTGTTTTTT
J gene: TRBJ2-1; D gene: .; clone size: .; V gene: TRBV6-5; CDR3 protein: CASSLGQGRQFF; CDR3 DNA: TGTGCCAGCAGTTTGGGTCAGGGGCGGCAGTTCTTC
J gene: TRBJ1-5; D gene: TRBD1; clone size: .; V gene: TRBV27; CDR3 protein: CASSRGQQINQPQHF; CDR3 DNA: TGTGCCAGCAGCCGGGGACAGCAAATCAATCAGCCCCAGCATTTT
J gene: TRBJ2-1; D gene: TRBD2; clone size: .; V gene: TRBV27; CDR3 protein: CATRLAGAPHEQFF; CDR3 DNA: TGTGCCACCCGACTAGCGGGGGCTCCCCATGAGCAGTTCTTC
J gene: TRBJ1-1; D gene: TRBD1; clone size: .; V gene: TRBV5-8; CDR3 protein: CASSSGTGGWNTEAFF; CDR3 DNA: TGTGCCAGCAGCTCGGGGACAGGGGGTTGGAACACTGAAGCTTTCTTT
J gene: TRBJ2-1; D gene: TRBD1; clone size: .; V gene: TRBV14; CDR3 protein: CASSRNAGGFDEQFF; CDR3 DNA: TGTGCCAGCAGCCGAAACGCAGGGGGCTTCGATGAGCAGTTCTTC
J gene: TRBJ1-1; D gene: .; clone size: .; V gene: TRBV7-2; CDR3 protein: CASSLGHGNTEAFF; CDR3 DNA: TGTGCCAGCAGCTTAGGGCACGGGAACACTGAAGCTTTCTTT
J gene: TRBJ2-3; D gene: .; clone size: .; V gene: TRBV6-6; CDR3 protein: CASSYGVSTDTQYF; CDR3 DNA: TGTGCCAGCAGTTACGGGGTTAGCACAGATACGCAGTATTTT
J gene: TRBJ1-2; D gene: .; clone size: .; V gene: TRBV3-1/TRBV3-2; CDR3 protein: CASSPPVIPSEYGYTF; CDR3 DNA: TGTGCCAGCAGCCCGCCCGTGATTCCCTCTGAGTATGGCTACACCTTC
J gene: TRBJ2-7; D gene: .; clone size: .; V gene: TRBV30; CDR3 protein: CAWGVPSGSPKQPYEQYF; CDR3 DNA: TGTGCCTGGGGTGTACCCTCGGGCAGCCCAAAACAGCCCTACGAGCAGTACTTC
J gene: TRBJ1-1; D gene: TRBD1; clone size: .; V gene: TRBV6-5; CDR3 protein: CASSYQGAVTEAFF; CDR3 DNA: TGTGCCAGCAGTTACCAGGGGGCAGTCACTGAAGCTTTCTTT
J gene: TRBJ2-7; D gene: .; clone size: .; V gene: TRBV5-4; CDR3 protein: CASSSGVGSYEQYF; CDR3 DNA: TGTGCCAGCAGCTCGGGCGTAGGGTCCTACGAGCAGTACTTC
J gene: TRBJ1-2; D gene: .; clone size: once; V gene: TRBV3-1/TRBV3-2; CDR3 protein: CASSQSGQGLRGYTF; CDR3 DNA: TGTGCCAGCAGCCAAAGTGGGCAGGGCCTCCGGGGCTACACCTTC